Listed below are T cell receptor beta chains from one sample, sequenced in a study of blood T cells in healthy people across ages. TCRdb re-called the 5' RACE reads with MiXCR, one entry per CDR3 protein. This repertoire shows roughly 1,000,000 distinct CDR3 sequences, roughly a quarter found once; its top ten account for less than 0.75%. The sample was also linked to a second study, of T cells of mothers and their children.

The source material was blood. Every receptor here comes from a girl under 10 years old in good health. CDR3s include the opening cysteine and the closing phenylalanine or tryptophan. Fields, in order: clone size, J gene, V gene, D gene, CDR3 protein, CDR3 DNA. The D gene is left open where the match is weak. Not every row has a clone size; where given, it reads once, few, many or a size class.

>many|TRBJ2-5|TRBV7-2|TRBD1
CASSSGGGFQETQYF
TGTGCCAGCAGCTCAGGGGGCGGGTTTCAAGAGACCCAGTACTTC
>many|TRBJ1-2|TRBV28|-
CASSQTGNYGYTF
TGTGCCAGCAGCCAGACTGGGAACTATGGCTACACCTTC
>-|TRBJ2-1|TRBV3-1|TRBD1
CASSPSGQPWAFF
TGTGCCAGCAGCCCGTCGGGACAGCCCTGGGCGTTCTTC
>few|TRBJ2-5|TRBV7-6|-
CASSPLGGVPETQYF
TGTGCCAGCAGTCCATTAGGTGGGGTCCCAGAGACCCAGTACTTC
>-|TRBJ2-1|TRBV4-1|-
CASSLGFGGLSYNEQFF
TGCGCCAGCAGCCTAGGGTTTGGGGGTCTCTCCTACAATGAGCAGTTCTTC
>few|TRBJ2-1|TRBV28|TRBD1
CASSPRDRPYNEQFF
TGTGCCAGCAGTCCCCGGGACAGGCCCTACAATGAGCAGTTCTTC
>-|TRBJ2-7|TRBV6-5|-
CASSYSGRTMREQYF
TGTGCCAGCAGTTACTCGGGCAGGACCATGAGGGAGCAGTACTTC
>few|TRBJ1-4|TRBV20-1|TRBD1
CSARGTGTGAEKLFF
TGCAGTGCTAGGGGCACCGGGACAGGTGCCGAAAAACTGTTTTTT
>-|TRBJ2-5|TRBV5-1|TRBD2
CASSSKAGVGDEQYF
TGCGCCAGCAGCTCGAAAGCGGGAGTCGGTGATGAGCAGTACTTC
>-|TRBJ2-7|TRBV29-1|TRBD2
CSVEAGGPHEQYF
TGCAGCGTTGAAGCGGGAGGGCCCCACGAGCAGTACTTC
>-|TRBJ1-1|TRBV10-2|-
CASNWDTLGTEAFF
TGCGCCAGCAACTGGGACACTTTGGGGACTGAAGCTTTCTTT
>few|TRBJ1-5|TRBV4-1|TRBD1
CASSSGQGTNSNQPQHF
TGCGCCAGCAGCTCGGGACAGGGGACAAATAGCAATCAGCCCCAGCATTTT
>-|TRBJ1-6|TRBV7-6|-
CASSLQGGDSPLHF
TGTGCCAGCAGCTTACAGGGTGGAGATTCACCCCTCCACTTT
>-|TRBJ2-7|TRBV7-8|TRBD1
CASSTRTGYEQYF
TGTGCCAGCAGCACCCGGACAGGGTACGAGCAGTACTTC
>-|TRBJ2-7|TRBV25-1|-
CASSEFTTHGGEQYF
TGTGCCAGCAGTGAATTTACCACCCACGGGGGCGAGCAGTACTTC
>-|TRBJ1-2|TRBV2|TRBD1
CASSGTGVMGLVCTF
TGTGCCAGCAGCGGTACAGGGGTGATGGGTCTGGTTTGCACCTTC
>-|TRBJ2-7|TRBV5-5|-
CASSSLSRSYEQYF
TGTGCCAGCAGCTCTCTCAGCAGGTCCTACGAGCAGTACTTC
>few|TRBJ1-1|TRBV7-9|-
CASSSFVLEAFF
TGTGCCAGCAGCTCGTTTGTCCTTGAAGCTTTCTTT
>few|TRBJ2-5|TRBV15|TRBD2
CATSGTSGMVETQYF
TGTGCCACCAGCGGGACTAGCGGGATGGTGGAGACCCAGTACTTC
>-|TRBJ1-2|TRBV6-7|-
CASSRPTDYGYTF
TGTGCCAGCAGTCGCCCGACAGACTATGGCTACACCTTC
>-|TRBJ2-1|TRBV4-2|-
CASSQRAETYNEQFF
TGTGCCAGCAGCCAAAGGGCAGAGACCTACAATGAGCAGTTCTTC
>few|TRBJ2-7|TRBV28|TRBD1
CASSNRQGSSYEQYF
TGTGCCAGCAGTAACCGACAGGGTAGCTCCTACGAGCAGTACTTC
>once|TRBJ2-7|TRBV5-5|TRBD1
CASSFYRDSPSYEQYF
TGTGCCAGCAGCTTTTACCGGGACAGCCCCTCCTACGAGCAGTACTTC
>few|TRBJ2-7|TRBV20-1|TRBD2
CSARGTSGAREQYF
TGCAGTGCTAGAGGGACTAGCGGGGCGAGGGAGCAGTACTTC
>-|TRBJ2-5|TRBV27|-
CASSFREMETQYF
TGTGCCAGCAGTTTCAGGGAAATGGAGACCCAGTACTTC
>few|TRBJ1-2|TRBV29-1|-
CSVTTGENYGYTF
TGCAGCGTTACGACAGGCGAGAACTATGGCTACACCTTC
>few|TRBJ2-5|TRBV28|-
CASSLRGLLQETQYF
TGTGCCAGCAGTTTAAGGGGTCTCCTCCAAGAGACCCAGTACTTC
>many|TRBJ2-7|TRBV20-1|TRBD1
CSGSTTGRPYEQYF
TGCAGTGGTTCGACGACAGGGCGGCCCTACGAGCAGTACTTC
>few|TRBJ2-2|TRBV5-5|-
CASSMMGFNTGELFF
TGTGCCAGCAGTATGATGGGATTCAACACCGGGGAGCTGTTTTTT
>-|TRBJ2-5|TRBV12-3/TRBV12-4|-
CASRPSRVDGETQYF
TGTGCCAGCAGACCTAGCCGGGTAGACGGGGAGACCCAGTACTTC
>-|TRBJ1-5|TRBV28|-
CASITGDGNQPQHF
TGTGCCAGCATAACGGGGGACGGCAATCAGCCCCAGCATTTT
>-|TRBJ2-1|TRBV5-1|-
CASSLYGAESSYNEQFF
TGCGCCAGCAGCTTGTACGGAGCGGAATCCTCCTACAATGAGCAGTTCTTC
>-|TRBJ2-1|TRBV19|-
CASSPPGKSNEQFF
TGTGCCAGTAGCCCGCCGGGAAAATCCAATGAGCAGTTCTTC
>-|TRBJ2-7|TRBV7-9|TRBD1
CASSPGQGWYEQYF
TGTGCCAGCAGCCCCGGACAGGGGTGGTACGAGCAGTACTTC
>-|TRBJ1-2|TRBV4-3|-
CAGSQEAYRPAFYGYTF
TGCGCCGGCAGCCAAGAGGCCTACCGGCCGGCTTTCTATGGCTACACCTTC
>once|TRBJ2-4|TRBV3-1|-
CASSHRENIQYF
TGTGCCAGCAGCCACAGGGAAAACATTCAGTACTTC
>-|TRBJ2-5|TRBV28|-
CASSLRGPGQETQYF
TGTGCCAGCAGTTTACGCGGGCCGGGACAAGAGACCCAGTACTTC
>-|TRBJ2-5|TRBV4-1|-
CASSQEVGTGETQYF
TGCGCCAGCAGCCAAGAGGTCGGTACTGGGGAGACCCAGTACTTC
>few|TRBJ1-5|TRBV19|-
CATARDPLGNQPQHF
TGTGCCACGGCCAGGGACCCCTTGGGCAATCAGCCCCAGCATTTT
>-|TRBJ2-1|TRBV20-1|TRBD2
CSARPHRREYGYNEQFF
TGCAGTGCTAGACCTCATAGGCGGGAGTATGGATACAATGAGCAGTTCTTC
>-|TRBJ2-1|TRBV13|TRBD2
CASSLLLAGEYNEQFF
TGTGCCAGCAGCCTTCTACTAGCGGGAGAGTACAATGAGCAGTTCTTC
>few|TRBJ1-1|TRBV6-5|-
CASSYNEGSHSEAFF
TGTGCCAGCAGTTACAACGAGGGGAGTCACAGTGAAGCTTTCTTT
>-|TRBJ1-4|TRBV11-2|-
CASARGFEEKLFF
TGTGCCAGCGCGCGGGGTTTTGAGGAAAAACTGTTTTTT
>many|TRBJ1-5|TRBV9|-
CASSGGDSNQPQHF
TGTGCCAGCAGCGGAGGGGATAGCAATCAGCCCCAGCATTTT
>few|TRBJ2-1|TRBV12-3/TRBV12-4|TRBD2
CASSPGTSWATNEQSF
TGTGCCAGCAGTCCTGGGACTAGTTGGGCTACCAATGAGCAGTCCTTC
>-|TRBJ2-1|TRBV11-2|TRBD2
CASSLGALLAGYNEQFF
TGTGCCAGCAGCTTAGGAGCGTTGCTAGCGGGGTACAATGAGCAGTTCTTC
>-|TRBJ2-3|TRBV6-5|TRBD2
CASSLTGGEYTDTQYF
TGTGCCAGCAGTTTGACCGGGGGGGAATACACAGATACGCAGTATTTT
>few|TRBJ2-1|TRBV5-6|TRBD2
CASSALASYNEQFF
TGTGCCAGCAGCGCACTAGCGAGTTACAATGAGCAGTTCTTC
>few|TRBJ2-1|TRBV6-2/TRBV6-3|-
CASSYSYSVNNEQFF
TGTGCCAGCAGTTACTCCTACAGTGTCAACAATGAGCAGTTCTTC
>-|TRBJ2-6|TRBV19|-
CATKPGAGSSGANVLTF
TGTGCCACCAAGCCCGGGGCAGGGAGCTCTGGGGCCAACGTCCTGACTTTC
>-|TRBJ1-4|TRBV7-9|-
CASSHREDEKLFF
TGTGCCAGCAGCCACCGCGAGGATGAAAAACTGTTTTTT
>few|TRBJ2-2|TRBV24-1|-
CATSDARDTRTGELFF
TGTGCCACCAGTGATGCCCGGGACACCCGGACCGGGGAGCTGTTTTTT
>-|TRBJ1-2|TRBV20-1|-
CSADPLASYDGYTF
TGCAGTGCTGACCCTCTTGCCAGCTACGATGGCTACACCTTC
>-|TRBJ2-7|TRBV20-1|TRBD1
CSARQGNAYEQYF
TGCAGTGCCCGACAGGGTAACGCCTACGAGCAGTACTTC